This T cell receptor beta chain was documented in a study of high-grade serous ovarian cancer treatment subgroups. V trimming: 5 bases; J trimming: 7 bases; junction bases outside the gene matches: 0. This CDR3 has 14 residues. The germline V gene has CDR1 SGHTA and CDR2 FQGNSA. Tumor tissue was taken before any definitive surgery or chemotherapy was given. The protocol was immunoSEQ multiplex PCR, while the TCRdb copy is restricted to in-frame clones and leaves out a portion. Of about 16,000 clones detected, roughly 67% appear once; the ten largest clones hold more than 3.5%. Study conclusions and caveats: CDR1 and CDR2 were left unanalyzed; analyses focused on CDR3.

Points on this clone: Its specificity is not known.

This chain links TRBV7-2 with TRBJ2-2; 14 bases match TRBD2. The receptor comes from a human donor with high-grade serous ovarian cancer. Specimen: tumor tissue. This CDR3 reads CASSGTSGGGELFF. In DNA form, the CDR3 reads TGTGCCAGCAGCGGGACTAGCGGGGGCGGGGAGCTGTTTTTT.